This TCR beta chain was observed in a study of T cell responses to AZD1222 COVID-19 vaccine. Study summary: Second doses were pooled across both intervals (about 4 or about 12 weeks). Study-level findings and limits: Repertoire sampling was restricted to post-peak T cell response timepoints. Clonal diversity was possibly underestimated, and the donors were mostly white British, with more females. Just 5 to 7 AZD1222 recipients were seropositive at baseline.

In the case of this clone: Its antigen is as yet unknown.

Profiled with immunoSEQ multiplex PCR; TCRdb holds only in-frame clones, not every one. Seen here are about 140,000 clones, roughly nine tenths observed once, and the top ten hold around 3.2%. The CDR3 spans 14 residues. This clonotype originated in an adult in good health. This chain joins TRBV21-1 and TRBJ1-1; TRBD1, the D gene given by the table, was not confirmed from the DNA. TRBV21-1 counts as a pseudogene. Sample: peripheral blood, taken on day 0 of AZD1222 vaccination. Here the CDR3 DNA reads TGTGCCAGCATCCTCGACAGGGGGCCGGCTGAAGCTTTCTTT. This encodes CASILDRGPAEAFF.